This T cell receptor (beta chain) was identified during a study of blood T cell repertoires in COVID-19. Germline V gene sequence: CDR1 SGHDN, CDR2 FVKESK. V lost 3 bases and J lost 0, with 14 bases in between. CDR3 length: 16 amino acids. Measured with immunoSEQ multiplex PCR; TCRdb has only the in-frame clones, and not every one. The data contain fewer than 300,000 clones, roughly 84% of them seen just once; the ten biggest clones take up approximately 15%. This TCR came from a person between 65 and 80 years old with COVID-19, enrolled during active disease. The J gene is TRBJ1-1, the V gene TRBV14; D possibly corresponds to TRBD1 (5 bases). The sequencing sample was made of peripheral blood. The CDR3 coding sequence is TGTGCCAGCAGCCAGCGGAGGGGTAGAGTGAACACTGAAGCTTTCTTT. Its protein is CASSQRRGRVNTEAFF.